These 8 T cell receptor beta chains were all obtained from the same sample, sequenced in a study of shared clonotypes between healthy human individuals (TCRdb year 2020). The library was made by the immunoSEQ multiplex PCR assay. Held by TCRdb, this immuneACCESS table contains in-frame sequences only and omits some clones. Under half of the omission traces to an unresolved V gene where checked; the cause of the rest is unknown. The sample contains 2 million to 2.5 million clones, approximately 90% of them found a single time. About 0.36% of the sample goes to the ten largest clones. The material sequenced was naive CD4+ T cells from PBMCs. In the paper's terms, the cell subset or site label means: CD45RA+ positively selected. The receptor source for this set is a man between 18 and 29 years old in good health. Some clones in this sample may be carry-over from other donors' samples.

The chain uses TRBV5-4 and TRBJ2-3, with D perhaps TRBD2 (5 bases). V was pared by 4 bases and J by 6 bases, with 15 bases between. Germline loops: CDR1 SGHNT, CDR2 YYREEE (reference sequence). CDR3 length: 14 amino acids. CDR3 DNA sequence: TGTGCCAGCAGCGATCGGGAAGGCGGCGATACGCAGTATTTT. Protein: CASSDREGGDTQYF.

The V and J genes are TRBV6-6 and TRBJ2-1; 13 bases fit TRBD2. The length of the CDR3 is 15 residues. Unmatched junction bases numbered 7, after V lost 8 bases and J lost 6 bases. Germline-derived CDR1 and CDR2 are MNHNY and SVGAGI (reference sequence). This chain's CDR3 is CASGIGLAGANEQFF. The CDR3 DNA sequence: TGTGCCAGCGGGATCGGACTAGCGGGAGCCAATGAGCAGTTCTTC.

The chain has TRBV14 and TRBJ1-1; 7 bases line up with TRBD1. V gave up 4 bases and J gave up 0 bases; unmatched junction bases: 5. Germline V lookup: CDR1 SGHDN, CDR2 FVKESK. This CDR3 is 15 amino acids long. The DNA of the CDR3 is TGTGCCAGCAGCCTTGTGACAGGGATGAACACTGAAGCTTTCTTT. It translates to CASSLVTGMNTEAFF.

This chain uses TRBV28 with TRBJ1-2; possibly TRBD1 for D (5 bases). The V end lost 6 bases, the J end lost 3 bases, and 14 bases lay between the germline ends. Looked up from germline, CDR1 is MDHEN and CDR2 is SYDVKM. The CDR3 is made up of 14 amino acids. CDR3 DNA sequence: TGTGCCAGCAGACCAAGGAGGGGATACTATGGCTACACCTTC. It yields the protein CASRPRRGYYGYTF.

The V and J genes are TRBV18 and TRBJ1-2; the match to TRBD1 covers 11 bases. Germline CDR1 KGHSH, CDR2 LQKENI. V shed 2 bases, J shed 8 bases, and the junction held 4 bases outside the gene matches. The CDR3 length is 14 residues. CDR3 loop: CASSPGQGARGYTF. CDR3 nucleotide sequence: TGTGCCAGCTCACCAGGACAGGGGGCGAGAGGCTACACCTTC.

The V gene is TRBV7-9, the J gene TRBJ2-5; D is possibly TRBD1 (7 bases). Deletions cut 7 bases from V and 5 bases from J, with 23 bases between. Germline V gene data show CDR1 as SEHNR and CDR2 as FQNEAQ (reference sequence). This CDR3 has 16 amino acids. The CDR3 sequence is CASTHPVPGGLETQYF. The CDR3 nucleotides read TGTGCCAGCACCCATCCCGTCCCAGGGGGGTTGGAGACCCAGTACTTC.

The gene calls are TRBV21-1 and TRBJ2-5; the table gives TRBD1 as D, unverified against the DNA. TRBV21-1 represents a pseudogene. CDR3 length equals 14 residues. CDR3 nucleotide sequence: TGTGCCAGCAGCAAAAACAGGTACCAAGAGACCCAGTACTTC. Protein product: CASSKNRYQETQYF.

The CDR3 DNA sequence: TGTGCCAGCAGCTTCAACAGGTTCGATGACTCTGGGGCCAACGTCCTGACTTTC. Translation: CASSFNRFDDSGANVLTF. The chain joins TRBV11-2 to TRBJ2-6; TRBD1 is a possible D gene (5 bases). Trimming took off 3 bases at V and 0 bases at J, with 15 bases between the two ends. CDR3 length: 18 residues. Looked up from germline, CDR1 is SGHAT and CDR2 is FQNNGV.